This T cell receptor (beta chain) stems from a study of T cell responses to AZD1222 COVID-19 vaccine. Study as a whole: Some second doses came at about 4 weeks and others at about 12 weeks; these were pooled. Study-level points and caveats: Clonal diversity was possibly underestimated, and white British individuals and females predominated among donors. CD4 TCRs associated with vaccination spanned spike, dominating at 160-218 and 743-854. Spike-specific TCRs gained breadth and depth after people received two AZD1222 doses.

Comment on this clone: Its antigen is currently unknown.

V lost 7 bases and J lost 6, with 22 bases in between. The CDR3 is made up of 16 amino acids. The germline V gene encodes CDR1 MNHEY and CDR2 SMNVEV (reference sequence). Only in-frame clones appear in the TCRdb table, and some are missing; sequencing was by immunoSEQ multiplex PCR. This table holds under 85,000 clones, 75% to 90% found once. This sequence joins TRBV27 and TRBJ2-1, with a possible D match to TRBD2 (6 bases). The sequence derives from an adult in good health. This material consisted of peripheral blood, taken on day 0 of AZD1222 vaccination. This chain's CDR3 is CASMLVRGMGVNEQFF. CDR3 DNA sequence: TGTGCCAGCATGCTCGTTCGCGGGATGGGTGTCAATGAGCAGTTCTTC.